The clone carrying this T cell receptor beta chain has at least ten counts. Its specificity is unknown. V lost 4 bases, J lost 5 bases, and 6 bases stayed unmatched. Germline-derived CDR1 and CDR2 are SGHTA and FQGTGA. This CDR3 comprises 15 residues. This sample stems from a study of CD8 T cells in ankylosing spondylitis. Whole-study results and caveats: Seemingly characteristic of ankylosing spondylitis blood was a TCR beta motif consisting of about 8 highly homologous variants.

Libraries of TCR beta came from quantitative 5'-RACE with molecular barcodes. TCRdb fed the 5' RACE reads into MiXCR, producing one record per CDR3 protein. The data hold 700,000 to 850,000 distinct CDR3 sequences, with 10% to 15% observed a single time. This TCR came from a male donor with ankylosing spondylitis. V and J are TRBV7-3 and TRBJ2-2; 8 bases are shared with TRBD1. What was sequenced was blood, either unsorted or a sorted T cell fraction (not recorded which). The CDR3 loop is CASSSGQGGTGELFF. As DNA, the CDR3 is TGTGCCAGCAGCTCTGGACAGGGAGGTACCGGGGAGCTGTTTTTT.